Below, one TCR beta chain is given with its context. This sample was included in a study of glioma-infiltrating T cells after dendritic cell vaccination. Study summary: Autologous tumor lysate-pulsed dendritic cell vaccination was given between about 2002 and 2012.

The repertoire was sequenced with immunoSEQ multiplex PCR; TCRdb's copy has only in-frame clones and lacks some. The table lists about 96,000 clones, roughly 83% of them singletons. Germline lookup yields CDR1 MGHRA and CDR2 YSYEKL. The CDR3 sequence is 18 residues long. V shed 1 base and J shed 3 bases, with 21 bases lying between them. This TCR derives from a human donor with glioblastoma. The specimen comprised blood, sampled before dendritic cell vaccination. This sequence joins TRBV4-1 and TRBJ1-2; D might be TRBD1 (6 bases). The CDR3 protein is CASSQVYPGGGADYGYTF. The CDR3 DNA reads TGCGCCAGCAGCCAAGTGTATCCAGGTGGGGGCGCTGACTATGGCTACACCTTC.